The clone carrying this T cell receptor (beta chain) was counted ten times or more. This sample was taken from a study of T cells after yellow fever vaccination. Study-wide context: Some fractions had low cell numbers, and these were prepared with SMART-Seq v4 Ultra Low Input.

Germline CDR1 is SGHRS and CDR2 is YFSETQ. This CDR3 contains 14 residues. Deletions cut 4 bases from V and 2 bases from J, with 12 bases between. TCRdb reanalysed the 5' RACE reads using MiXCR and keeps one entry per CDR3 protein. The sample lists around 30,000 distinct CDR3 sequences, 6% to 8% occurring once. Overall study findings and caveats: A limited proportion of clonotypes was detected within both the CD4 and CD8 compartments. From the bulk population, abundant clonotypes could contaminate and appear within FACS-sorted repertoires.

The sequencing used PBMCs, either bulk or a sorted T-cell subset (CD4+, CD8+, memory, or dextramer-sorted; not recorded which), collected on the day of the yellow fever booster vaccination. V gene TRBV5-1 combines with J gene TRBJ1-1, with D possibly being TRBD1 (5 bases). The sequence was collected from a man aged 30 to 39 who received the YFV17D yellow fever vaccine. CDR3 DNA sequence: TGCGCCAGCAGCCCTACAGGCTACAACACTGAAGCTTTCTTT. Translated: CASSPTGYNTEAFF.